This TCR beta chain was sequenced for a study of T-cell memory formation after mild COVID-19. CDR1 LNHDA and CDR2 SQIVND come from the germline V gene (reference sequence). Trimming removed 9 bases from V and 1 base from J, with 9 bases in between. CDR3 size: 12 residues. The TCR alpha and TCR beta cDNA libraries, bearing sample barcodes and UMIs, were generated by 5'RACE using constant-segment primers. TCRdb fed the 5' RACE reads into MiXCR, producing one record per CDR3 protein. The table includes 300,000 to 350,000 distinct CDR3 sequences, approximately 20% detected once. This clonotype was detected a few times.

The chain combines TRBV19 with TRBJ1-1, with D maybe TRBD1 (6 bases). Sequencing was performed on PBMCs or a T cell subset sorted from them (not recorded which). This TCR was recovered from a young man who had mild COVID-19 (a few samples of this study predate the infection). Cell type and time point are not known. CDR3 in amino acids: CASQQGNTEAFF. CDR3 nucleotides: TGTGCCAGCCAACAGGGGAACACTGAAGCTTTCTTT.